The 29 T cell receptor beta chains in this list originate from one sample, sequenced in a study of shared clonotypes between healthy human individuals (dated by TCRdb to about 2020). To prepare the library, the immunoSEQ multiplex PCR assay was applied. The clones in this table, taken by TCRdb from immuneACCESS, are in-frame only. Not every clone is retained; where verified, under half of the shortfall comes from an unresolved V gene, and the cause of the rest is unknown. Present in this sample are over a million clones, roughly 96% of which were seen just once. The top ten constitute more than 0.9% of the sample. Sequencing used naive CD4+ T cells sorted from blood. The sample's cell subset or site label, decoded: CD45RA+ positively selected. These receptors all come from a man younger than 45 in good health.

The chain has TRBV28 and TRBJ2-3; 9 bases agree with TRBD2. Germline assignment: CDR1 MDHEN and CDR2 SYDVKM. V trimming: 6 bases; J trimming: 7 bases; junction bases outside the gene matches: 8. The CDR3 covers 14 residues. The CDR3 protein is CASRSGLASYTQYF. The CDR3 DNA is TGTGCCAGCAGATCGGGACTAGCCTCTTATACGCAGTATTTT.

The chain joins TRBV7-9 to TRBJ2-7; possible D gene TRBD1, 5 bases. CDR1 is SEHNR, CDR2 FQNEAQ, per germline (reference sequence). V gave up 5 bases and J gave up 3 bases, with 17 bases separating them. There are 15 residues in the CDR3. The chain's CDR3 is CASSLPQETVYEQYF. In DNA, the CDR3 is TGTGCCAGCAGCCTGCCCCAGGAGACAGTCTACGAGCAGTACTTC.

V and J are TRBV5-8 and TRBJ1-1; D unclear. The CDR3 covers 13 residues. The V and J ends lost 0 bases and 1 base respectively, with 4 bases between them. The germline V gene has CDR1 SGHTS and CDR2 YDEGEE. CDR3 coding DNA: TGTGCCAGCAGCTTGGATCGGAACACTGAAGCTTTCTTT. Protein sequence: CASSLDRNTEAFF.

The chain carries TRBV9 and TRBJ2-2; 13 nucleotides agree with TRBD2. This CDR3 has 18 residues. The V gene's germline CDR1 is SGDLS and CDR2 YYNGEE. V lost 2 bases and J lost 0; bases outside the gene matches: 4. The CDR3 is CASSVWGLAGPNTGELFF. Written as DNA, the CDR3 is TGTGCCAGCAGCGTCTGGGGACTAGCGGGGCCGAACACCGGGGAGCTGTTTTTT.

This rearrangement joins TRBV18 to TRBJ2-1; the D gene is possibly TRBD2 (6 bases). Germline V gene data show CDR1 as KGHSH and CDR2 as LQKENI. The CDR3 totals 16 residues. The V and J ends lost 3 bases and 8 bases respectively, with 20 bases between them. This chain's CDR3 is CASSPEADWRVHEQFF. The CDR3 DNA follows: TGTGCCAGCTCACCGGAGGCGGACTGGAGGGTCCATGAGCAGTTCTTC. The entire variable domain, with the rest obtained from reference TRBV18 and TRBJ2-1, is as follows: NAGVMQNPRHLVRRRGQEARLRCSPMKGHSHVYWYRQLPEEGLKFMVYLQKENIIDESGMPKERFSAEFPKEGPSILRIQQVVRGDSAAYFCASSPEADWRVHEQFFGPGTRLTVL.

This chain connects TRBV7-2 to TRBJ1-1, with a tentative D call TRBD1 (6 bases). The CDR3 length is 15 residues. Germline-derived CDR1 and CDR2 are SGHTA and FQGNSA. The ends were cut back, 4 bases at V and 4 bases at J, with 16 bases in the middle. The CDR3 region is CASSYPGRGATEAFF. The CDR3 coding sequence is TGTGCCAGCAGCTACCCCGGGAGGGGGGCCACTGAAGCTTTCTTT.

A single count supports this clone. The chain joins TRBV19 to TRBJ1-1; D might be TRBD1 (5 bases). Trimming cost V 7 bases and J 0 bases, with 12 bases left between them. Germline-derived CDR1 and CDR2 are LNHDA and SQIVND (reference sequence). The CDR3 runs 14 residues. The CDR3 is CASNPTVLNTEAFF. In nucleotides, the CDR3 is TGTGCCAGTAACCCGACAGTCCTGAACACTGAAGCTTTCTTT.

This CDR3 is CASSLIGGRSYEQYF. The CDR3 coding sequence is TGTGCCAGCAGCTTGATTGGCGGGAGGAGCTACGAGCAGTACTTC. V and J are TRBV5-4 and TRBJ2-7; 8 bases are a match to TRBD2. V lost 1 base and J lost 3; bases outside the gene matches: 6. Looked up from germline, CDR1 is SGHNT and CDR2 is YYREEE (reference sequence). The CDR3 totals 15 residues.

This clone was detected once. This rearrangement joins TRBV19 to TRBJ1-2; TRBD1 agrees at 7 bases. The CDR3 totals 15 residues. Losses at the gene ends were 4 bases for V and 3 bases for J; bases not matched to a gene: 8. Germline CDR1 reads LNHDA; CDR2 reads SQIVND (reference sequence). Here the CDR3 reads CASSKTGELYYGYTF. Written as DNA, the CDR3 is TGTGCCAGTAGTAAAACAGGGGAGCTGTACTATGGCTACACCTTC.

The rearrangement joins TRBV19 to TRBJ2-5; the match to TRBD1 covers 9 bases. This CDR3 is 15 amino acids long. The J segment lost 7 bases and the V segment lost 3 bases, leaving 9 bases of the junction unmatched. The germline V gene has CDR1 LNHDA and CDR2 SQIVND (reference sequence). For the CDR3, the DNA is TGTGCCAGTAGTATGGGGGGGACAGGGATTGGGACCCAGTACTTC. It encodes CASSMGGTGIGTQYF.

This rearrangement joins TRBV28 to TRBJ2-7; 10 positions match TRBD2. The J segment lost 1 base and the V segment lost 5 bases, leaving 8 bases of the junction unmatched. The CDR3 consists of 16 residues. Germline V gene sequence: CDR1 MDHEN, CDR2 SYDVKM. CDR3 in amino acids: CASSPGGLAVSYEQYF. CDR3 coding DNA: TGTGCCAGCAGTCCTGGCGGACTAGCGGTGTCCTACGAGCAGTACTTC.

This sequence joins TRBV28 and TRBJ1-2, with D tentatively TRBD1 (5 bases). CDR3 size: 13 residues. Germline V gives CDR1 MDHEN, CDR2 SYDVKM. Trimming took off 8 bases at V and 5 bases at J, with 15 bases between the two ends. The DNA for the CDR3 is TGTGCCAGCCTAGGGGCAGATCTTTATGGCTACACCTTC. Protein product: CASLGADLYGYTF.

A word on this clone: At the DNA level, this CDR3 is encoded by other sequences in the same sample as well. The chain has TRBV13 and TRBJ2-7; D ambiguous. The germline V gene encodes CDR1 PRHDT and CDR2 FYEKMQ (reference sequence). The CDR3 is 12 residues long. V was shortened by 5 bases and J by 0 bases, with 5 bases between the two germline ends. CDR3 amino acids: CASSLSSYEQYF. For the CDR3, the DNA is TGTGCCAGCAGCCTGAGCTCCTACGAGCAGTACTTC.

This clone was seen a few times. The V gene is TRBV2, the J gene TRBJ2-5, with D possibly TRBD1 on 7 matching bases. CDR3 length: 14 residues. Germline values: CDR1 SNHLY, CDR2 FYNNEI. Trimming removed 4 bases at V and 4 bases at J, with 13 bases between. Written as DNA, the CDR3 is TGTGCCAGCAGTGGACAGGGAGGACGAGAGACCCAGTACTTC. This encodes CASSGQGGRETQYF.

The rearrangement uses TRBV7-2 and TRBJ2-5; tentative D call: TRBD1 (6 bases). The ends were cut back, 5 bases at V and 0 bases at J, with 13 bases in the middle. CDR1 is SGHTA and CDR2 is FQGNSA in the germline V gene. The CDR3 runs to 15 residues. In nucleotides, the CDR3 is TGTGCCAGCAGCGTTGGGACATCGTACCAAGAGACCCAGTACTTC. Protein product: CASSVGTSYQETQYF. The variable domain in full, completed from reference TRBV7-2 and TRBJ2-5, reads GAGVSQSPSNKVTEKGKDVELRCDPISGHTALYWYRQSLGQGLEFLIYFQGNSAPDKSGLPSDRFSAERTGGSVSTLTIQRTQQEDSAVYLCASSVGTSYQETQYFGPGTRLLVL.

V and J are TRBV7-3 and TRBJ2-2, with a weak D call TRBD1 (6 bases). The germline gives CDR1 SGHTA, CDR2 FQGTGA. CDR3 length: 14 residues. V lost 8 bases to trimming and J lost 2 bases, with 12 bases between them. This CDR3 is CASARDTNTGELFF. The CDR3, as DNA: TGTGCCAGCGCCCGGGACACCAACACCGGGGAGCTGTTTTTT.

This chain links TRBV2 with TRBJ1-3; unclear D gene. The V and J ends lost 6 bases and 0 bases respectively, with 12 bases between them. The germline gives CDR1 SNHLY, CDR2 FYNNEI. This CDR3 comprises 15 residues. CDR3 DNA sequence: TGTGCCAGCAGATCGAGTAGCTACTCTGGAAACACCATATATTTT. Encoded protein: CASRSSSYSGNTIYF. Drawing the rest from reference TRBV2 and TRBJ1-3, the complete variable domain is EPEVTQTPSHQVTQMGQEVILRCVPISNHLYFYWYRQILGQKVEFLVSFYNNEISEKSEIFDDQFSVERPDGSNFTLKIRSTKLEDSAMYFCASRSSSYSGNTIYFGEGSWLTVV.

This sequence joins TRBV27 and TRBJ2-1; 9 bases match TRBD1. The CDR3 totals 15 residues. V lost 3 bases, J lost 2 bases, and 2 bases stayed unmatched. Germline values: CDR1 MNHEY, CDR2 SMNVEV (reference sequence). The CDR3 sequence: CASSFRDRAYNEQFF. The CDR3 nucleotides are TGTGCCAGCAGTTTCCGGGACAGGGCCTACAATGAGCAGTTCTTC.

This chain links TRBV5-6 with TRBJ1-1, with 9 bases that match TRBD1. V dropped 2 bases and J dropped 1; count of bases not matched to a gene: 3. CDR1 is SGHDT, CDR2 YYEEEE, per germline. The CDR3 totals 15 residues. CDR3 sequence reads: CASSLWDRENTEAFF. CDR3 DNA sequence: TGTGCCAGCAGCTTATGGGACAGGGAGAACACTGAAGCTTTCTTT.

This chain joins TRBV18 and TRBJ1-1; D unclear. The CDR3 covers 14 residues. V dropped 6 bases and J dropped 0 bases, with 11 bases sitting between them. CDR1 and CDR2 from the germline V gene are KGHSH and LQKENI. The CDR3 spells CASSLDRLNTEAFF. As DNA, the CDR3 is TGTGCCAGCTCTTTAGACCGATTGAACACTGAAGCTTTCTTT.

The CDR3, as DNA: TGTGCCAGCAGTGCCGGGACTCCCGATACCTACACCTTC. This codes for CASSAGTPDTYTF. This chain joins TRBV6-5 and TRBJ1-2; weak D call: TRBD1 (5 bases). The CDR3 contains 13 residues. Germline V gene lookup returns CDR1 MNHEY and CDR2 SVGAGI. V was cut by 5 bases and J by 10 bases, with 17 bases left in between.

The gene calls are TRBV7-2 and TRBJ2-1; 11 bases match TRBD1. J gave up 8 bases and V 5 bases, and 20 bases lay outside the gene matches. The CDR3 length is 19 residues. Germline loops: CDR1 SGHTA, CDR2 FQGNSA. CDR3 DNA sequence: TGTGCCAGCAGCAAAATAACAGGGACAGGGGGACTACGTGGTGATGAGCAGTTCTTC. Its protein is CASSKITGTGGLRGDEQFF.

The chain combines TRBV5-1 with TRBJ2-2, with D possibly being TRBD1 (6 bases). Trimming stripped 4 bases from V and 4 bases from J, with 17 bases between. Germline CDR1 SGHRS, CDR2 YFSETQ. The CDR3 length is 16 residues. The CDR3 spells CASSTDRGGFTGELFF. CDR3 in DNA: TGCGCCAGCAGCACAGACAGAGGGGGATTCACCGGGGAGCTGTTTTTT.

The CDR3 DNA sequence: TGTGCCAGCAGCTTAGACGGGACTAGAGCCTACGAGCAGTACTTC. Amino acids: CASSLDGTRAYEQYF. The chain employs TRBV7-2 and TRBJ2-7, with 8 bases matching TRBD2. In germline, CDR1 is SGHTA, CDR2 FQGNSA. Germline trimming cut 1 base from V and 2 bases from J; bases unmatched to any gene: 4. The CDR3 runs to 15 residues.

V and J are TRBV5-4 and TRBJ1-2; no clear D. Looked up from germline, CDR1 is SGHNT and CDR2 is YYREEE (reference sequence). The CDR3 spans 15 residues. The germline V and J ends were trimmed by 0 bases and 2 bases, with 11 bases remaining between them. The CDR3 is CASSLGGLGNYGYTF. The CDR3 bases are TGTGCCAGCAGCTTGGGCGGTTTAGGGAACTATGGCTACACCTTC.

CDR3 nucleotide sequence: TGTGCCAGCAGCTTGAGAGCTTGTGAGCAGTTCTTC. Protein product: CASSLRACEQFF. This sequence joins TRBV7-2 and TRBJ2-1; no reliable D call. Germline V lookup: CDR1 SGHTA, CDR2 FQGNSA. V was clipped by 3 bases and J by 9 bases, with 9 bases between them. The CDR3 loop spans 12 amino acids.

J is TRBJ2-7 and V is TRBV7-2; D is unclear. The CDR3 spans 12 residues. In germline, CDR1 is SGHTA, CDR2 FQGNSA. Trimming shortened V by 1 base and J by 6 bases, and 7 bases separated the two germline ends. The CDR3 sequence is CASSLGGVEQYF. The CDR3 DNA follows: TGTGCCAGCAGCTTAGGGGGTGTCGAGCAGTACTTC.

The chain employs TRBV6-1 and TRBJ2-7, with 9 nucleotides matching TRBD2. The J segment lost 7 bases and the V segment lost 3 bases, leaving 19 bases of the junction unmatched. The CDR3 length is 18 residues. Germline V lookup: CDR1 MNHNS, CDR2 SASEGT. CDR3 sequence (DNA): TGTGCCAGCAGTGAGGGGGTGCGGGGAGGCGGGAGGGCTAAAGAGCAGTACTTC. Translating gives CASSEGVRGGGRAKEQYF.

Only one count was recorded for this clone. The J gene is TRBJ1-4, the V gene TRBV7-8; TRBD1 might be the D (5 bases). The DNA end is a closer match to TRBJ2-2, so the J assignment may be wrong. This CDR3 region has 12 residues. CDR1 is SGHVS, CDR2 FQNEAQ, per germline. The CDR3 sequence is CASSLTDRELFF. The CDR3 DNA is TGTGCCAGCAGCTTAACGGACAGGGAGCTGTTTTTT.